This record covers a single T cell receptor beta chain. Its target antigen remains unknown. No clone much larger than this one lies a single base away; base qualities are absent. The junction carries 12 bases between V and J, which are trimmed by 6 bases and 3 bases respectively. The CDR3 measures 15 amino acids from cysteine to phenylalanine. The sequence is cut down to CDR3 DNA, 45 bases in frame from base 1. CDR1 is given as MNHNS and CDR2 as SASEGT, both from the germline V gene. The donors were healthy, HIV-negative adults who had no recently reported acute infections or vaccinations. Every donor was a Caucasian adult residing in Nashville, Tennessee, USA. For unsorted samples, about 85 million PBMCs were counted and genomic DNA was extracted with the QIAamp DNA Blood Mini kit. Blood was obtained by leukapheresis, after which PBMCs were separated by Ficoll-Histopaque density gradient centrifugation and cryopreserved in liquid nitrogen vapor phase.

The sample is drawn from a study of shared clonotypes between healthy human individuals (dated by TCRdb to the early 2020s). With regard to the full study: A few men and a couple of women, aged 18 to 49 years, made up the cohort. Each donor's leukapheresis produced roughly between roughly 0.85 and 9.5 billion PBMCs. To estimate repertoire size and how much clonotype sharing occurs between individuals, the study deeply sequenced the blood TCR repertoires of several healthy adults. Libraries were prepared and TCR repertoires were sequenced by different laboratories using diverse techniques, in order to increase sequencing depth and limit assay-specific biases.

TCR CDR3 regions were amplified from genomic DNA by multiplex PCR using the deep immunoSEQ assay. Extracted genomic DNA from each cell subset was distributed evenly across all wells of several immunoSEQ 96-well plates, and each plate was treated as a replicate. For unsorted PBMC, approximately 310 ng genomic DNA, equal to 30,000 or so T cell genomes, was loaded into each replicate PCR. Unsorted PBMC genomic DNA was sequenced across ten immunoSEQ deep assay plates. Purified libraries were quantified with a Qubit 3.0 fluorometer, sized on a Bioanalyzer 2100, and re-quantified with the KAPA Library Quantification kit. Every immunoSEQ 96-well plate was sequenced on a separate single-read 150-cycle Illumina NextSeq 550 flow cell. Per the source publication's procedure: The immunoSEQ output contained only junctional sequences without quality scores, so filtering could not match that applied to full-length reads. To assign V/J genes and CDR3, sequences were annotated against IMGT germline references using PyIR, a Python wrapper for IgBLAST v1.9. Reads were removed for weak V/J assignments (E-value above 1e-6), missing CDR3, stop codons, out-of-frame junctions, or ambiguous translated residues. V3J clonotypes were defined as sequences sharing the same inferred V gene, J gene, and CDR3 amino acid sequence. Percentage overlap between repertoires was calculated by dividing the number of shared unique clonotypes by the size of the smaller repertoire. Repertoire richness was assessed with RTK rarefaction, the Chao1 estimator, and Recon v2.1 estimates of unobserved clonotypes. TCRdb mirrors the immuneACCESS table, restricted to in-frame sequences. Some clones are absent from its copies; in checked studies, under half trace to an unresolved V gene, and the reason for the others is unknown. V and J calls and clone size are those listed in that table; D and trimming were worked out from the DNA. The sample table contains about 490,000 clones; only one count was recorded for approximately 79% of them. The ten most abundant clones make up 9.5% to 15% of the sample.

What the study reported, not specific to this receptor: Sampling was limited to blood, and TCR repertoires in tissue likely differ from TCR repertoires in blood. Pairwise subsampling indicated that sequencing depth was expected to affect the degree of clonotype sharing among donors. Because the study included a small number of donors, the genetic and exposure-history diversity represented was limited.

The source of this sequence is a woman aged 40 to 50 in good health. Some clones in this sample may be carry-over from other donors' samples. The chain is made from TRBV6-1 and TRBJ1-6; tentative D gene TRBD1, with 5 bases matching. Sample: PBMCs. CDR3 region: CASRGDSNYNSPLHF. The nucleotide sequence reads as follows: TGTGCCAGCAGGGGAGACAGCAACTATAATTCACCCCTCCACTTT.